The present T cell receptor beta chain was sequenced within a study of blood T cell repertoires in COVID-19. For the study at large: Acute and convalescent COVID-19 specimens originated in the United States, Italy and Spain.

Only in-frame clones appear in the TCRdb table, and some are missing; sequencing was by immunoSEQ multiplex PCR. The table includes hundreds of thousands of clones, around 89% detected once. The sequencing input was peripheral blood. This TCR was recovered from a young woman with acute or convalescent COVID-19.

As DNA, the CDR3 is TGTGCCAGCAGCCTTGGGACAGATGTTACGCAGTATTTT. This sequence encodes CASSLGTDVTQYF. This sequence joins TRBV7-8 and TRBJ2-3, with 7 positions matching TRBD1. The CDR3 is 13 residues long. The germline V gene encodes CDR1 SGHVS and CDR2 FQNEAQ. Germline trimming cut 5 bases from V and 8 bases from J; bases unmatched to any gene: 7.